This T cell receptor (beta chain) was sequenced for a study of response to subunit inactivated influenza vaccine. The CDR3 sequence is 16 residues long. After removal of 5 bases from V and 8 bases from J, the junction contained 9 bases not matched to a gene. The V gene's germline CDR1 is SGHAT and CDR2 FQNNGV. TCRdb reanalysed the RT-PCR reads using MiXCR and keeps one entry per CDR3 protein. The sample holds some 600,000 distinct CDR3 sequences, approximately 14% seen once. This clonotype was seen a handful of times. What it recognizes is unknown. Overall study results and limits: The authors suggested that few new T cells are recruited per seasonal influenza vaccination.

This chain connects TRBV11-2 to TRBJ2-1, with TRBD2 matching 13 bases. The TCR sequence derives from a middle-aged man who received an inactivated influenza vaccine. The sample consisted of PBMCs from blood, taken about 14 days before vaccination. For the CDR3, the DNA is TGTGCCAGCAGCAAGCGACTAGCGGGAGGAGGGGATGAGCAGTTCTTC. Its protein product is CASSKRLAGGGDEQFF.